This T cell receptor (beta chain) was identified during a study of blood T cell repertoires in COVID-19. At the level of the study: Some COVID-19 samples were acute and others convalescent; all came from the United States, Italy and Spain. PBMCs, B-cell-depleted T cells, or T cells were the source of the cDNA or gDNA that made up the material.

Only in-frame clones appear in the TCRdb table, and some are missing; sequencing was by immunoSEQ multiplex PCR. Among roughly 48,000 clones listed, over 80% were seen once. The CDR3 runs to 11 residues. Germline assignment: CDR1 SNHLY and CDR2 FYNNEI. V dropped 5 bases and J dropped 10 bases, with 10 bases sitting between them. The sequence was collected from a man in his 70s with acute or convalescent COVID-19. The sample was peripheral blood. This chain uses TRBV2 with TRBJ2-3, with D uncertain. Here the CDR3 DNA reads TGTGCCAGCAGTCTAACTCGGGCGCAGTATTTT. Its protein is CASSLTRAQYF.